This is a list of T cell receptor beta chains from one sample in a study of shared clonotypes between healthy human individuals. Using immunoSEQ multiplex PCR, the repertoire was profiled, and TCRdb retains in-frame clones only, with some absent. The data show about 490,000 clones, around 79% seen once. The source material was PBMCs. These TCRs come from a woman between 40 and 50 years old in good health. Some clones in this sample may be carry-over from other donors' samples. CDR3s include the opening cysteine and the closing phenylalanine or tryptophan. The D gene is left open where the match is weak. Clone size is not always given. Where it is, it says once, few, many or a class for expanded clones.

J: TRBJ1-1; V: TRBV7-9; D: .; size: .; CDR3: CASSLATGAEAFF; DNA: TGTGCCAGCAGCTTAGCGACGGGGGCCGAAGCTTTCTTT
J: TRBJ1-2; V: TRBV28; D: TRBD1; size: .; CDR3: CASSQPGQGFGYTF; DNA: TGTGCCAGCAGCCAACCGGGACAGGGGTTTGGCTACACCTTC
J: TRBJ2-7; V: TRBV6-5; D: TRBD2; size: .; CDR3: CASRTSGYEQYF; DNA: TGTGCCAGCAGGACTAGCGGCTACGAGCAGTACTTC
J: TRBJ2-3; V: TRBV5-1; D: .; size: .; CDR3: CASSFFGGDADTQYF; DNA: TGCGCCAGCAGCTTCTTTGGGGGAGACGCAGATACGCAGTATTTT
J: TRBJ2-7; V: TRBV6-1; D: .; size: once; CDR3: CASSLFGDEQYF; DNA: TGTGCCAGCAGTCTGTTTGGGGACGAGCAGTACTTC
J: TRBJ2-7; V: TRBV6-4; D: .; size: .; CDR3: CASSEGRSSEQYF; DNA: TGTGCCAGCAGTGAAGGGAGATCTTCCGAGCAGTACTTC
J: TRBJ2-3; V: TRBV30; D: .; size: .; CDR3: CAWSALVPSTYDTQYF; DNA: TGTGCCTGGAGTGCGCTGGTCCCGTCGACCTACGATACGCAGTATTTT
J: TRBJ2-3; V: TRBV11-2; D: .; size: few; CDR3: CASSLERGQDTQYF; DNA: TGTGCCAGCAGCTTAGAACGGGGGCAAGATACGCAGTATTTT
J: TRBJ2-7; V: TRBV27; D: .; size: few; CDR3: CASSSTPSYEQYF; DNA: TGTGCCAGCAGCTCGACCCCATCCTACGAGCAGTACTTC
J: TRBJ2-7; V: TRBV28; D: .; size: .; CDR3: CASSLNSIGSTYEQYF; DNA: TGTGCCAGCAGTTTAAATAGTATAGGCAGTACCTACGAGCAGTACTTC
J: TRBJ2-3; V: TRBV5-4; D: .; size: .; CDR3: CASSPGRSTDTQYF; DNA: TGTGCCAGCAGCCCGGGGCGTAGCACAGATACGCAGTATTTT
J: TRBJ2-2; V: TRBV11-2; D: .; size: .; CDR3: CASSVRRADTGELFF; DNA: TGTGCCAGCAGCGTAAGACGGGCCGACACCGGGGAGCTGTTTTTT
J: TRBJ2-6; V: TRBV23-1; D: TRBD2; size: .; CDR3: CASSQLLAGRNSGANVLTF; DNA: TGCGCCAGCAGTCAATTGTTAGCGGGGCGGAACTCTGGGGCCAACGTCCTGACTTTC
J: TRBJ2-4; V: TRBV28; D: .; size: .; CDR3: CASRPSTRNIQYF; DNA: TGTGCCAGCAGACCCTCAACGCGAAACATTCAGTACTTC
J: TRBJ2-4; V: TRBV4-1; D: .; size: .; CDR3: CASSYIGKNIQYF; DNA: TGCGCCAGCAGCTACATTGGCAAAAACATTCAGTACTTC
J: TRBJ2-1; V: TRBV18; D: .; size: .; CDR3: CASSPQRTFYNEQFF; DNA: TGTGCCAGCTCACCACAACGGACCTTCTACAATGAGCAGTTCTTC
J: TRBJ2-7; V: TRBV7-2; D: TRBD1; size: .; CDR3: CASSRGTGDYEQYF; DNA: TGTGCCAGCAGCCGCGGGACAGGGGACTACGAGCAGTACTTC
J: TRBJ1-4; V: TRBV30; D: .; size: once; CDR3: CAWSRVVGEKLFF; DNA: TGTGCCTGGAGTAGAGTGGTCGGTGAAAAACTGTTTTTT
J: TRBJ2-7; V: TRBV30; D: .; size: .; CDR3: CAWSPGNYEQYF; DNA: TGTGCCTGGAGTCCAGGGAACTACGAGCAGTACTTC
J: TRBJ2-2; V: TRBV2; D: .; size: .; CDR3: CASGETRNTGELFF; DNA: TGTGCCAGCGGAGAGACACGGAACACCGGGGAGCTGTTTTTT
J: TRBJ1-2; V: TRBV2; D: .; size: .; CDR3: CASSYAGGLYGYTF; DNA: TGTGCCAGCAGCTACGCGGGGGGCCTCTATGGCTACACCTTC
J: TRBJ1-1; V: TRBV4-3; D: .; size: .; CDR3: CASSQGRRWTEAFF; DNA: TGCGCCAGCAGCCAAGGCCGTAGGTGGACTGAAGCTTTCTTT
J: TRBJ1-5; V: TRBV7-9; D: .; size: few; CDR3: CASSFDGNQPQHF; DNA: TGTGCCAGCAGCTTCGACGGTAATCAGCCCCAGCATTTT
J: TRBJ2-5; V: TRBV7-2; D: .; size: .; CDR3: CASSLGGGSWETQYF; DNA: TGTGCCAGCAGCTTAGGAGGGGGGAGCTGGGAGACCCAGTACTTC